This T cell receptor beta chain is drawn from a study of cytomegalovirus exposure and HLA in healthy donors. In germline, CDR1 is LNHNV, CDR2 YYDKDF (reference sequence). The CDR3 runs to 19 residues. V was pared by 0 bases and J by 4 bases, with 11 bases of the junction left unmatched. With 60 Vbeta and 13 Jbeta primers, the PCR was carried out. Here immunoSEQ multiplex PCR was the method, and the copy in TCRdb shows in-frame clones only, minus some. This table has some 270,000 clones, under 90% appearing once. The chain is built from TRBV15 and TRBJ2-2; the match to TRBD2 covers 10 bases. Sequenced sample: PBMCs. This TCR derives from a girl aged 2 to 9 in good health and CMV-seronegative. In nucleotides, the CDR3 is TGTGCCACCAGCAGAGAGGTAGCTAGCGGGGGCGGCGTCACCGGGGAGCTGTTTTTT. Translation gives CATSREVASGGGVTGELFF.